This TCR beta chain was identified in a study of metastatic and nonmetastatic thyroid tumors. Study-wide context: Both malignant and benign thyroid patients supplied peripheral blood and tumor or nodule tissue samples, across which the repertoires of these patients were then compared. Study results and limitations: Reportedly, malignant thyroid tumors had significantly higher TCR beta diversity than benign nodules, in blood and tumor.

Authors' analysis steps: The study took CDR3 differences across clinicopathological groups and made a distant-metastasis classifier for papillary thyroid cancer from them. TCRdb re-clonotyped the PCR reads via MiXCR. The V and J calls and clone size are TCRdb's, not the authors'. The sample lists around 70,000 clones, less than 20% occurring once. V lost 5 bases and J 0 bases, leaving 12 bases between the germline ends. This CDR3 comprises 15 residues. Germline lookup yields CDR1 LNHDA and CDR2 SQIVND (reference sequence). Thyroid surgery was performed in patients who had received no treatment beforehand. This clone showed up many times. The antigen remains unidentified.

Sample: blood. This chain uses TRBV19 with TRBJ2-3; D gene uncertain. The receptor comes from a female donor with papillary thyroid cancer or a benign thyroid nodule (not recorded which). Some clones in this sample may be carry-over from other donors' samples. Written as DNA, the CDR3 is TGTGCCAGTAGTTTGGCCGGGTCTAGCACAGATACGCAGTATTTT. As protein: CASSLAGSSTDTQYF.